These 23 T cell receptor beta chains were all obtained from the same sample, sequenced in a study of CD8 T cells in Susac syndrome. With random hexamers, about 0.5 to 1 ug RNA was reverse transcribed. TCRdb reprocessed the immunoSEQ multiplex PCR reads via MiXCR and lists one record per CDR3 protein. The table has around 140,000 distinct CDR3 sequences, approximately 93% seen once. The specimen sequenced was CD4+ T cells from PBMCs. All receptors derive from a human donor in good health.

The rearrangement links TRBV7-6 to TRBJ2-5; D remains unclear. The CDR3 consists of 14 residues. V shed 5 bases and J shed 0 bases, with 10 bases lying between them. Germline V CDR1 and CDR2: SGHVS, FNYEAQ. The CDR3 bases are TGTGCCAGCAGCCAGCGAGGACACCAAGAGACCCAGTACTTC. This encodes CASSQRGHQETQYF.

This rearrangement joins TRBV15 to TRBJ2-7, with D maybe TRBD2 (6 bases). The CDR3 covers 14 residues. Germline CDR1 is LNHNV and CDR2 is YYDKDF (reference sequence). V lost 0 bases, J lost 2 bases, and 8 bases lay in between. The CDR3 sequence: CATSREGGPYEQYF. The CDR3 DNA reads TGTGCCACCAGCAGAGAGGGGGGTCCCTACGAGCAGTACTTC.

This chain uses TRBV27 with TRBJ2-7; D unresolved. Trimming pared 2 bases from V and 3 bases from J, leaving 11 bases between. The CDR3 extends over 14 amino acids. The V gene's germline CDR1 is MNHEY and CDR2 SMNVEV (reference sequence). This CDR3 is CASSLISGNYEQYF. Here the CDR3 DNA reads TGTGCCAGCAGTTTAATTAGTGGGAACTACGAGCAGTACTTC.

The V and J genes are TRBV30 and TRBJ2-3; D might be TRBD2 (7 bases). CDR1 and CDR2 (germline): GTSNPN, SVGIG (reference sequence). Trimming took off 5 bases at V and 3 bases at J, with 12 bases between the two ends. CDR3 length equals 13 residues. DNA of the CDR3: TGTGCCTGGGGGGAGGGGGGAACAGATACGCAGTATTTT. Translated: CAWGEGGTDTQYF.

This chain uses TRBV6-5 with TRBJ2-5; D is perhaps TRBD1 or TRBD2 (5 bases each). Germline CDR1 is MNHEY and CDR2 is SVGAGI. The CDR3 is 11 amino acids. Trimming left V 6 bases short and J 4 bases short, with 6 bases between. As DNA, the CDR3 is TGTGCCAGCAGGAGGGGAGAGACCCAGTACTTC. Translation: CASRRGETQYF.

This clonotype was counted between two and nine times. V and J are TRBV29-1 and TRBJ1-1; possibly TRBD1 for D (5 bases). CDR1 is SQVTM and CDR2 is ANQGSEA in the germline V gene. Trimming removed 3 bases from V and 7 bases from J, with 9 bases in between. The CDR3 totals 11 residues. CDR3 sequence reads: CSVEEGSEAFF. The CDR3 nucleotides are TGCAGCGTTGAGGAGGGGAGTGAAGCTTTCTTT.

The chain combines TRBV6-1 with TRBJ2-7, with TRBD1 identical over 9 bases. This CDR3 has 14 residues. V gave up 6 bases and J gave up 2 bases; unmatched junction bases: 5. Germline-derived CDR1 and CDR2 are MNHNS and SASEGT. DNA for the CDR3: TGTGCCAGCAGGACAGGGGGTTTTACCTACGAGCAGTACTTC. Translating it yields CASRTGGFTYEQYF.

In its sample, this clonotype was seen once. This chain connects TRBV24-1 to TRBJ2-5; 7 nucleotides match TRBD1. The CDR3 has 18 residues. V was pared by 5 bases and J by 4 bases, with 18 bases of the junction left unmatched. CDR1 is KGHDR and CDR2 is SFDVKD in the germline V gene. The CDR3 region has the DNA TGTGCCACCAGTGGTTATCCGACGAGAGACAGGGCCAGAGAGACCCAGTACTTC. Protein: CATSGYPTRDRARETQYF.

This chain joins TRBV4-2 and TRBJ1-5; 10 positions match TRBD1. This CDR3 is 16 amino acids long. Unmatched junction bases numbered 4, after V lost 0 bases and J lost 5 bases. Germline V gene data show CDR1 as LGHNA and CDR2 as YNFKEQ. The CDR3 sequence: CASSQDGTGEDQPQHF. CDR3 nucleotide sequence: TGTGCCAGCAGCCAAGATGGGACAGGGGAGGATCAGCCCCAGCATTTT.

The chain uses TRBV27 and TRBJ1-1; D gene uncertain. The CDR3 loop spans 15 amino acids. Per the germline V gene, CDR1 is MNHEY and CDR2 is SMNVEV (reference sequence). V was cut by 1 base and J by 6 bases, with 15 bases left in between. CDR3 residues: CASSLWARASAEAFF. The CDR3 DNA reads TGTGCCAGCAGTTTATGGGCAAGGGCTTCGGCTGAAGCTTTCTTT.

The chain employs TRBV29-1 and TRBJ2-7, with D perhaps TRBD1 (5 bases). In germline, CDR1 is SQVTM, CDR2 ANQGSEA. The CDR3 loop spans 11 amino acids. V was cut by 6 bases and J by 2 bases, with 8 bases left in between. CDR3 loop: CSVWTPYEQYF. CDR3 sequence (DNA): TGCAGCGTCTGGACACCCTACGAGCAGTACTTC.

The CDR3 loop reads CAISLTSGSQETQYF. CDR3 in DNA: TGTGCCATCAGCTTGACTAGCGGGAGCCAAGAGACCCAGTACTTC. The genes are TRBV10-3 and TRBJ2-5; TRBD2 aligns across 12 bases. CDR1 ENHRY and CDR2 SYGVKD come from the germline V gene. The V segment lost 6 bases and the J segment 1 base; nucleotides outside the gene matches: 3. The CDR3 sequence is 15 residues long.

CDR3 sequence: CSAKDRVEAFF. The CDR3 DNA sequence: TGCAGTGCTAAGGACAGGGTTGAAGCTTTCTTT. This chain joins TRBV20-1 and TRBJ1-1; TRBD1 matches at 8 bases. V shed 4 bases and J 7 bases; nucleotides not matched to a gene: 2. Germline values: CDR1 DFQATT, CDR2 SNEGSKA (reference sequence). This CDR3 spans 11 amino acids.

The chain links TRBV20-1 to TRBJ2-7; no clear D. Between the trimmed V and J ends, which lost 3 bases and 7 bases, there was a span of 16 bases. This CDR3 is 13 amino acids long. Germline-derived CDR1 and CDR2 are DFQATT and SNEGSKA (reference sequence). The DNA for the CDR3 is TGCAGTGCTAGTCGGTGGCCCAACTTGGAGCAGTACTTC. It specifies CSASRWPNLEQYF.

The chain couples TRBV20-1 to TRBJ2-7, with 11 bases matching TRBD2. Trimming removed 6 bases from V and 3 bases from J; junction bases left unmatched: 7. Germline V gene data show CDR1 as DFQATT and CDR2 as SNEGSKA (reference sequence). This CDR3 has 14 amino acids. CDR3 nucleotide sequence: TGCAGTGCCCTAAGGACTAGCGGGTACTACGAGCAGTACTTC. Residues: CSALRTSGYYEQYF.

The rearrangement uses TRBV2 and TRBJ2-6; D may be TRBD1 (5 bases). V was clipped by 7 bases and J by 0 bases, with 10 bases between them. The CDR3 is 15 residues long. CDR1 is SNHLY and CDR2 is FYNNEI in the germline V gene. CDR3 DNA: TGTGCCAGCACAGGGCCTCGCTCTGGGGCCAACGTCCTGACTTTC. It translates to CASTGPRSGANVLTF.

This clonotype was observed once. V is TRBV25-1 and J is TRBJ1-1; D is perhaps TRBD1 (5 bases). Germline CDR1 reads MGHDK; CDR2 reads SYGVNS. Trimming removed 1 base from V and 1 base from J, with 7 bases in between. CDR3 length: 14 amino acids. CDR3 nucleotides: TGTGCCAGCAGTGAATGGGGGAGGAACACTGAAGCTTTCTTT. It yields the protein CASSEWGRNTEAFF.

The chain's CDR3 is CASSHTGGAGEQYF. CDR3 DNA: TGTGCCAGCAGCCACACTGGGGGGGCAGGGGAGCAGTACTTC. The chain combines TRBV7-9 with TRBJ2-7, with D tentatively TRBD2 (7 bases). Trimming removed 5 bases from V and 7 bases from J, with 18 bases in between. The CDR3 has 14 amino acids. Germline V gives CDR1 SEHNR, CDR2 FQNEAQ (reference sequence).

V usage is TRBV27 and J usage is TRBJ2-6; D gene unclear. From germline, CDR1 is MNHEY and CDR2 SMNVEV (reference sequence). This CDR3 is 15 amino acids long. The ends were cut back, 4 bases at V and 1 base at J, with 8 bases in the middle. CDR3 residues: CASSYALSGANVLTF. As DNA, the CDR3 is TGTGCCAGCAGTTACGCACTATCTGGGGCCAACGTCCTGACTTTC.

J is TRBJ2-5 and V is TRBV5-1; 8 bases match TRBD2. Per the germline V gene, CDR1 is SGHRS and CDR2 is YFSETQ. V shed 0 bases, J shed 4 bases, and the junction held 8 bases outside the gene matches. The CDR3 contains 16 residues. In DNA form, the CDR3 reads TGCGCCAGCAGCTTGGAAGCCTCGGGGGGGCTAGAGACCCAGTACTTC. Protein product: CASSLEASGGLETQYF.

The rearrangement links TRBV30 to TRBJ2-7; D is perhaps TRBD1 or TRBD2 (5 bases each). CDR3 length equals 16 residues. The V gene lost 2 bases and the J gene lost 4 bases, with 21 bases spanning the gap. Per germline, CDR1 GTSNPN and CDR2 SVGIG (reference sequence). CDR3 protein: CAWSPPYGTNPYEQYF. CDR3 sequence (DNA): TGTGCCTGGAGTCCCCCCTACGGGACGAACCCTTACGAGCAGTACTTC.

The genes are TRBV29-1 and TRBJ1-1, with a weak D call TRBD1 (6 bases). The CDR3 is made up of 13 amino acids. Germline CDR1 and CDR2: SQVTM and ANQGSEA. V was pared by 7 bases and J by 4 bases, with 16 bases between. The CDR3 DNA reads as TGCAGCGCCCGAGACAGGCGGACCACTGAAGCTTTCTTT. Its translation: CSARDRRTTEAFF.

The chain employs TRBV9 and TRBJ1-4; D gene ambiguous. The CDR3 loop spans 15 amino acids. Germline CDR1 and CDR2: SGDLS and YYNGEE. V dropped 0 bases and J dropped 6 bases, with 12 bases sitting between them. The CDR3 DNA reads as TGTGCCAGCAGCGTAGGTCCTATCGGGTATGAAAAACTGTTTTTT. It yields the protein CASSVGPIGYEKLFF.